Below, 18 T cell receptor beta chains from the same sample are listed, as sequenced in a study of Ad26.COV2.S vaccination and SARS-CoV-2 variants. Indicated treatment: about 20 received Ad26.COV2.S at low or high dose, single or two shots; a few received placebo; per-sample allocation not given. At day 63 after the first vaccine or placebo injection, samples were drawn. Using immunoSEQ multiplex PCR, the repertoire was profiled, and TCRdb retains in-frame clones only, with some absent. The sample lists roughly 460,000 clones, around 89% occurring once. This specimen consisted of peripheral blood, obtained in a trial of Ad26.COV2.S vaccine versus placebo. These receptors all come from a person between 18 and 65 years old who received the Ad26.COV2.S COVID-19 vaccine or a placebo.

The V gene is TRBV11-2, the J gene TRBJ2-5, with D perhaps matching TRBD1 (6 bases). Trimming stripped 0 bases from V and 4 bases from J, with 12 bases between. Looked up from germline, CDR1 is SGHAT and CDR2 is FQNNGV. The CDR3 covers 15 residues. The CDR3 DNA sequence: TGTGCCAGCAGCTTAGATCGAACAGGGAGAGAGACCCAGTACTTC. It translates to CASSLDRTGRETQYF.

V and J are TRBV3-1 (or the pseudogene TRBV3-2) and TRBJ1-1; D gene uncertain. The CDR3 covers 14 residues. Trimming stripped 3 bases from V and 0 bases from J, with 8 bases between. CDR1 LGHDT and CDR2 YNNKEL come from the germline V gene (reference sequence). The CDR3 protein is CASSQGTLNTEAFF. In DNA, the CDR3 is TGTGCCAGCAGCCAGGGAACCCTGAACACTGAAGCTTTCTTT.

The CDR3 spells CASSVGGSPEAFF. The CDR3 DNA reads as TGTGCCAGCAGCGTAGGCGGGAGCCCTGAAGCTTTCTTT. The chain employs TRBV9 and TRBJ1-1, with unresolved D. Germline loops: CDR1 SGDLS, CDR2 YYNGEE. The length of the CDR3 is 13 residues. V was trimmed by 0 bases and J by 6 bases, leaving 9 bases between them.

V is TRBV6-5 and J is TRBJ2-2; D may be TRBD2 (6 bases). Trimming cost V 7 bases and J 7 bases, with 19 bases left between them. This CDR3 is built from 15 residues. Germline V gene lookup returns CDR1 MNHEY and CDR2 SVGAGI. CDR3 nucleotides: TGTGCCAGCACCCGGGACTTCCCTTGGGGCGGGGAGCTGTTTTTT. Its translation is CASTRDFPWGGELFF.

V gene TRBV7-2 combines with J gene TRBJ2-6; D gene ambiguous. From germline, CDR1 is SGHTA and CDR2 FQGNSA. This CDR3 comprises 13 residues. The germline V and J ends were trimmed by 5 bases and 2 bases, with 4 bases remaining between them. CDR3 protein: CASSPAGANVLTF. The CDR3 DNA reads TGTGCCAGCAGCCCTGCTGGGGCCAACGTCCTGACTTTC.

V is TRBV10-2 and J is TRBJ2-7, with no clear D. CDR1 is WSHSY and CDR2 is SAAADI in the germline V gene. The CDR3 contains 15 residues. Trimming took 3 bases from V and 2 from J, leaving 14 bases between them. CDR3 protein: CASSDWIGTPYEQYF. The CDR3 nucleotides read TGCGCCAGCAGTGATTGGATTGGTACCCCCTACGAGCAGTACTTC.

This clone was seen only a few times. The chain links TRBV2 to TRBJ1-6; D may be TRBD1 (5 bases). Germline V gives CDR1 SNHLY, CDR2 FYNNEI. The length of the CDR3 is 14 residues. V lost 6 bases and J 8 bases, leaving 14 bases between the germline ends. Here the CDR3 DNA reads TGTGCCAGCAGCGACCCAGGGACCGATTCACCCCTCCACTTT. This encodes CASSDPGTDSPLHF.

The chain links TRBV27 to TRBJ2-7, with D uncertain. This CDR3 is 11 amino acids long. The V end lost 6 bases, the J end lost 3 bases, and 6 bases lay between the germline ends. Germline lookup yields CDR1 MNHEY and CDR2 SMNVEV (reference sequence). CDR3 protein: CASSSNYEQYF. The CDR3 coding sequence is TGTGCCAGCAGCTCGAACTACGAGCAGTACTTC.

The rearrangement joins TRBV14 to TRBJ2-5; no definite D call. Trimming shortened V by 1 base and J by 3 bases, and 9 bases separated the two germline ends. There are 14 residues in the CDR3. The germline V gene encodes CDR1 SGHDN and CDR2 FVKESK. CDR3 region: CASSQAAVKETQYF. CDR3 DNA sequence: TGTGCCAGCAGCCAAGCGGCAGTGAAAGAGACCCAGTACTTC. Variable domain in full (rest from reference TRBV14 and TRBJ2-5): EAGVTQFPSHSVIEKGQTVTLRCDPISGHDNLYWYRRVMGKEIKFLLHFVKESKQDESGMPNNRFLAERTGGTYSTLKVQPAELEDSGVYFCASSQAAVKETQYFGPGTRLLVL.

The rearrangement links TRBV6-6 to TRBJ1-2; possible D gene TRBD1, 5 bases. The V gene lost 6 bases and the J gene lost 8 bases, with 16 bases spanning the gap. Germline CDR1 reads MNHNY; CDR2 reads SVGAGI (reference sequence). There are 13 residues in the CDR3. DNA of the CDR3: TGTGCCAGCAGCTCTGGGACGGCGCTCGGCTACACCTTC. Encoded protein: CASSSGTALGYTF.

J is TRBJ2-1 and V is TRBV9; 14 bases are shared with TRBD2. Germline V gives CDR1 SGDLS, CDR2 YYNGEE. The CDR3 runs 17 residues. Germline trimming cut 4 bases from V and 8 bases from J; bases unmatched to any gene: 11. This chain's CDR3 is CASSITGLAGVSDEQFF. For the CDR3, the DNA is TGTGCCAGCAGCATAACGGGACTAGCGGGAGTATCAGATGAGCAGTTCTTC.

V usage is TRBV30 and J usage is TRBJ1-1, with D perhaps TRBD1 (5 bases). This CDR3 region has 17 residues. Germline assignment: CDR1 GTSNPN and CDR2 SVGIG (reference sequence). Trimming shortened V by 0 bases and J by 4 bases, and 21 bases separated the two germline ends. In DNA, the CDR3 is TGTGCCTGGAGTGTACGTCTCCAGGGACTCCTCGGCACTGAAGCTTTCTTT. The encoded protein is CAWSVRLQGLLGTEAFF.

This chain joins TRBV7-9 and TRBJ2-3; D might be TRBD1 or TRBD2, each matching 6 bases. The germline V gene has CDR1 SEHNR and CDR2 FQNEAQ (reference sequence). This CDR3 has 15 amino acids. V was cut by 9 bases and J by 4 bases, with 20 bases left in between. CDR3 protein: CASLDSGAIPDTQYF. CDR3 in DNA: TGTGCCAGTCTAGACTCGGGGGCGATTCCAGATACGCAGTATTTT.

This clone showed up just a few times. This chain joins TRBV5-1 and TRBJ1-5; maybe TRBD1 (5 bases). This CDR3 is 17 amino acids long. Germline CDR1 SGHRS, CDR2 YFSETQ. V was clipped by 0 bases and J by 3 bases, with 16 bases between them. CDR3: CASSLGPGQEDNQPQHF. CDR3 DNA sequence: TGCGCCAGCAGCTTGGGCCCGGGGCAAGAAGACAATCAGCCCCAGCATTTT.

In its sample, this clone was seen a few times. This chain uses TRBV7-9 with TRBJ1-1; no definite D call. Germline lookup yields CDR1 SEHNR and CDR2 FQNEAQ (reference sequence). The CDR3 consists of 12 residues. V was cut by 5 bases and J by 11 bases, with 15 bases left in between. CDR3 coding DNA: TGTGCCAGCAGCCCCCAGTCGGTGTACGCTTTCTTT. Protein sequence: CASSPQSVYAFF.

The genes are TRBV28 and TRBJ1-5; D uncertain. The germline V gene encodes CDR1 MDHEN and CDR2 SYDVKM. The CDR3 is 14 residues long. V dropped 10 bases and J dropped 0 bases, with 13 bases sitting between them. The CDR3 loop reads CATDRANSNQPQHF. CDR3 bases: TGTGCCACCGACCGGGCGAATAGCAATCAGCCCCAGCATTTT. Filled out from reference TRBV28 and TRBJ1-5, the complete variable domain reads DVKVTQSSRYLVKRTGEKVFLECVQDMDHENMFWYRQDPGLGLRLIYFSYDVKMKEKGDIPEGYSVSREKKERFSLILESASTNQTSMYLCATDRANSNQPQHFGDGTRLSIL.

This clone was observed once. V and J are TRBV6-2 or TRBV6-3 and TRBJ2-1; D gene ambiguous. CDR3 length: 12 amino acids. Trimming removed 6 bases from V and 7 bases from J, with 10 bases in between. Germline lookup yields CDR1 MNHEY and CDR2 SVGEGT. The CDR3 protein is CASSLTRNEQFF. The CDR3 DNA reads TGTGCCAGCAGCTTGACGCGGAATGAGCAGTTCTTC.

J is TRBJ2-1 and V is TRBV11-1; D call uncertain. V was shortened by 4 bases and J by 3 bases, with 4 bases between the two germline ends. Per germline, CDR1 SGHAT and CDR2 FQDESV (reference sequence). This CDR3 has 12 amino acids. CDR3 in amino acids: CASSYSYNEQFF. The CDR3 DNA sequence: TGTGCCAGCAGCTACAGCTACAATGAGCAGTTCTTC.